Below are 19 T cell receptor beta chains sequenced from a single sample in a study of CD8+ T cells in alopecia areata. cDNA serving as the sequencing template came from extracted, reverse transcribed RNA. Using immunoSEQ multiplex PCR, the repertoire was profiled, and TCRdb retains in-frame clones only, with some absent. Of about 200,000 clones in the sample, approximately 57% were seen once. Specified treatment: oral pan-JAK inhibitor, 5-10 mg twice daily. This material consisted of CD4+ T cells sorted from blood, taken at week 4, from a patient treated with tofacitinib. The receptor source for this set is a human donor with alopecia areata.

This clone was seen just once. This chain links TRBV11-2 with TRBJ1-1, with D unresolved. The CDR3 length is 13 residues. V gave up 2 bases and J gave up 3 bases, with 7 bases separating them. Germline-derived CDR1 and CDR2 are SGHAT and FQNNGV. The CDR3 DNA is TGTGCCAGCAGCTTAAACAGATACACTGAAGCTTTCTTT. Its translation: CASSLNRYTEAFF.

This clone was observed a few times. This chain links TRBV4-3 with TRBJ1-6; a possible D gene is TRBD1 (6 bases). Germline-derived CDR1 and CDR2 are LGHNA and YSLEER. Trimming removed 0 bases at V and 11 bases at J, with 17 bases between. The CDR3 runs 16 residues. This CDR3 is CASSQDSGTMNPPLHF. As DNA, the CDR3 is TGCGCCAGCAGCCAAGACTCCGGGACAATGAATCCACCCCTCCACTTT.

The chain links TRBV25-1 to TRBJ1-6, with D hard to call. Trimming stripped 6 bases from V and 7 bases from J, with 13 bases between. CDR1 is MGHDK, CDR2 SYGVNS, per germline. The CDR3 is 14 amino acids. The CDR3 bases are TGTGCCAGCAGGGAAACCATAGACAATTCACCCCTCCACTTT. Translation: CASRETIDNSPLHF. Complete variable domain (other parts from reference TRBV25-1 and TRBJ1-6): EADIYQTPRYLVIGTGKKITLECSQTMGHDKMYWYQQDPGMELHLIHYSYGVNSTEKGDLSSESTVSRIRTEHFPLTLESARPSHTSQYLCASRETIDNSPLHFGNGTRLTVT.

The chain combines TRBV2 with TRBJ1-2, with D unresolved. Per the germline V gene, CDR1 is SNHLY and CDR2 is FYNNEI. The CDR3 loop spans 10 amino acids. The V end lost 4 bases, the J end lost 7 bases, and 4 bases lay between the germline ends. CDR3 coding DNA: TGTGCCAGCAGTGGGTTTGGCTACACCTTC. This encodes CASSGFGYTF.

This clone was observed many times. This chain connects TRBV27 to TRBJ2-3; D call uncertain. The CDR3 totals 12 residues. Germline assignment: CDR1 MNHEY and CDR2 SMNVEV (reference sequence). Trimming removed 5 bases from V and 2 bases from J, with 5 bases in between. This CDR3 is CASSAYTDTQYF. DNA of the CDR3: TGTGCCAGCAGTGCTTACACAGATACGCAGTATTTT.

The chain recombines TRBV28 with TRBJ1-2; weak D call: TRBD1 (6 bases). CDR1 MDHEN and CDR2 SYDVKM come from the germline V gene. V lost 1 base, J lost 6 bases, and 18 bases lay in between. This CDR3 contains 16 residues. The CDR3 DNA sequence: TGTGCCAGCAGTTTATACTCAATCCCAGGGGAGGATGGCTACACCTTC. Amino acids: CASSLYSIPGEDGYTF.

The CDR3 is CASSESQGGSPLHF. The DNA for the CDR3 is TGTGCCAGCAGTGAGTCGCAGGGAGGTTCACCCCTCCACTTT. The chain couples TRBV25-1 to TRBJ1-6; weak D call: TRBD1 (5 bases). Germline CDR1 reads MGHDK; CDR2 reads SYGVNS. V lost 3 bases to trimming and J lost 9 bases, with 12 bases between them. The CDR3 extends over 14 amino acids. The full variable domain, its missing parts supplied by reference TRBV25-1 and TRBJ1-6, is EADIYQTPRYLVIGTGKKITLECSQTMGHDKMYWYQQDPGMELHLIHYSYGVNSTEKGDLSSESTVSRIRTEHFPLTLESARPSHTSQYLCASSESQGGSPLHFGNGTRLTVT.

The gene calls are TRBV30 and TRBJ2-3; D is unclear. Germline assignment: CDR1 GTSNPN and CDR2 SVGIG (reference sequence). Between the trimmed V and J ends, which lost 3 bases and 2 bases, there was a span of 12 bases. The CDR3 spans 14 residues. Here the CDR3 reads CAWSYTLNTDTQYF. The DNA of the CDR3 is TGTGCCTGGAGCTATACACTTAACACAGATACGCAGTATTTT.

This chain uses TRBV30 with TRBJ1-2; tentatively, D is TRBD1 (6 bases). Germline assignment: CDR1 GTSNPN and CDR2 SVGIG (reference sequence). The V and J ends lost 3 bases and 0 bases respectively, with 11 bases between them. The CDR3 length is 14 residues. CDR3 sequence (DNA): TGTGCCTGGAGCCGGGACAACGCTAACTATGGCTACACCTTC. This codes for CAWSRDNANYGYTF.

This clone occurred once. In the same sample, other DNA sequences code for this CDR3. This chain links TRBV25-1 with TRBJ1-5, with 7 bases aligning to TRBD1. CDR1 MGHDK and CDR2 SYGVNS come from the germline V gene. V trimming: 6 bases; J trimming: 1 base; junction bases outside the gene matches: 3. This CDR3 has 14 amino acids. CDR3 nucleotides: TGTGCCAGCAGCGTGACAGGGAGCAATCAGCCCCAGCATTTT. This gives the protein CASSVTGSNQPQHF.

The chain is built from TRBV7-6 and TRBJ2-7; D is unresolved. The CDR3 sequence is 15 residues long. Deletions cut 4 bases from V and 0 bases from J, with 13 bases between. Germline CDR1 reads SGHVS; CDR2 reads FNYEAQ. The CDR3 DNA reads TGTGCCAGCAGCTCACAAGCCGGTAACTCCTACGAGCAGTACTTC. This codes for CASSSQAGNSYEQYF.

The V call is TRBV7-3, the J call TRBJ2-2, with 8 bases identical to TRBD2. Trimming took 4 bases from V and 1 from J; bases not matched to a gene: 5. This CDR3 is built from 16 residues. Germline V gene data show CDR1 as SGHTA and CDR2 as FQGTGA. The CDR3 sequence is CASSSVTSGNTGELFF. The CDR3, as DNA: TGTGCCAGCAGCTCGGTCACTAGCGGGAACACCGGGGAGCTGTTTTTT.

This chain uses TRBV30 with TRBJ2-2, with no clear D. Deletions cut 0 bases from V and 5 bases from J, with 10 bases between. Germline V gives CDR1 GTSNPN, CDR2 SVGIG (reference sequence). CDR3 length: 14 amino acids. The CDR3 nucleotides are TGTGCCTGGAGTGTGCCAAACGGGACCGGGGAGCTGTTTTTT. Its translation is CAWSVPNGTGELFF.

The genes are TRBV6-1 and TRBJ2-7; D is unresolved. The length of the CDR3 is 14 residues. V lost 6 bases to trimming and J lost 4 bases, with 16 bases between them. Per the germline V gene, CDR1 is MNHNS and CDR2 is SASEGT. CDR3 bases: TGTGCCAGCAGACCCGGGCCAGAGGTGTACGAGCAGTACTTC. It translates to CASRPGPEVYEQYF.

The V call is TRBV5-4, the J call TRBJ2-7; 9 nucleotides match TRBD1. V lost 2 bases to trimming and J lost 2 bases; unmatched junction nucleotides: 5. CDR1 and CDR2 from the germline V gene are SGHNT and YYREEE (reference sequence). This CDR3 spans 15 amino acids. The CDR3 coding sequence is TGTGCCAGCAGCTTCTCGGGACAGGGTACCTACGAGCAGTACTTC. This gives the protein CASSFSGQGTYEQYF.

V gene TRBV7-9 combines with J gene TRBJ1-2, with 7 bases that match TRBD1. The V and J ends lost 7 bases and 7 bases, in that order; junction bases with no gene match: 15. This CDR3 is built from 15 residues. CDR1 is SEHNR, CDR2 FQNEAQ, per germline (reference sequence). CDR3 nucleotides: TGTGCCAGCATGGAGGGGGCCTTGGATTTTCGTGGCTACACCTTC. Protein: CASMEGALDFRGYTF. Complete variable domain (other parts from reference TRBV7-9 and TRBJ1-2): DTGVSQNPRHKITKRGQNVTFRCDPISEHNRLYWYRQTLGQGPEFLTYFQNEAQLEKSRLLSDRFSAERPKGSFSTLEIQRTEQGDSAMYLCASMEGALDFRGYTFGSGTRLTVV.

This sequence joins TRBV25-1 and TRBJ1-1, with 8 bases lining up with TRBD1. Germline CDR1 MGHDK, CDR2 SYGVNS. This CDR3 comprises 12 residues. V shed 4 bases and J 5 bases; nucleotides not matched to a gene: 0. In DNA form, the CDR3 reads TGTGCCAGCAGTGGGGACAGGACTGAAGCTTTCTTT. Its protein product is CASSGDRTEAFF. The variable domain in full, completed from reference TRBV25-1 and TRBJ1-1, reads EADIYQTPRYLVIGTGKKITLECSQTMGHDKMYWYQQDPGMELHLIHYSYGVNSTEKGDLSSESTVSRIRTEHFPLTLESARPSHTSQYLCASSGDRTEAFFGQGTRLTVV.

This clone was detected a few times. The chain couples TRBV7-2 to TRBJ2-3; possible D gene TRBD1, 6 bases. V lost 6 bases and J lost 3, with 10 bases in between. CDR1 and CDR2 from the germline V gene are SGHTA and FQGNSA. The CDR3 consists of 13 residues. CDR3 bases: TGTGCCAGCAGTTGGGGGCAGACAGATACGCAGTATTTT. Protein: CASSWGQTDTQYF. Full variable domain (outside the CDR3, taken from reference TRBV7-2 and TRBJ2-3): GAGVSQSPSNKVTEKGKDVELRCDPISGHTALYWYRQSLGQGLEFLIYFQGNSAPDKSGLPSDRFSAERTGGSVSTLTIQRTQQEDSAVYLCASSWGQTDTQYFGPGTRLTVL.

The chain couples TRBV29-1 to TRBJ2-1; D remains unclear. Germline CDR1 and CDR2: SQVTM and ANQGSEA. The CDR3 consists of 11 residues. V lost 2 bases to trimming and J lost 8 bases, with 7 bases between them. The CDR3 sequence: CSVESWDEQFF. The CDR3 DNA sequence: TGCAGCGTTGAATCCTGGGATGAGCAGTTCTTC.